This TCR beta chain comes out of a study of T cells in Graves' hyperthyroidism and ophthalmopathy. With 4 bases removed from V and 4 bases from J, the gap between germline ends came to 13 bases. The CDR3 has 14 amino acids. The germline V gene has CDR1 LGHNA and CDR2 YSLEER. Hyperthyroidism in the patients, aged 18 to 65, was newly diagnosed and under 2 months in duration. Exclusion of patients followed from uncontrolled infection, other autoimmune disease, pregnancy or lactation. Clinical symptoms, serum thyroxine and TRAb, thyroid ultrasound and orbital computed tomography were used for the diagnoses. The investigators amplified TCR beta CDR3 regions from RNA transcripts. HTBI primers were employed in a first-round RT-PCR of the TCR CDR3. TCRdb independently ran MiXCR on the multiplex PCR reads; one entry per CDR3 protein. The sample holds just under 750,000 distinct CDR3 sequences, about 35% seen once.

The sequenced sample consisted of blood. The genes are TRBV4-3 and TRBJ1-1; TRBD1 might be the D (6 bases). The sequence was collected from a woman aged 40 to 50 with Graves' hyperthyroidism. The CDR3 region has the DNA TGCGCCAGCAGCCGTGCGACAGGATTCACTGAAGCTTTCTTT. Amino acids: CASSRATGFTEAFF.